The 17 T cell receptor beta chains presented below share a single source sample, sequenced in a study of cytomegalovirus exposure and HLA in healthy donors. Use of 60 Vbeta and 13 Jbeta primers characterized the PCR. The table came from immunoSEQ multiplex PCR; TCRdb's copy has only in-frame clones and leaves some out. The sample has approximately 140,000 clones; roughly 79% are singletons. The source material was PBMCs. These receptors all stem from a boy younger than 10 in good health and CMV-seronegative.

The genes are TRBV11-2 and TRBJ2-3; 10 bases map to TRBD1. The CDR3 has 17 amino acids. Looked up from germline, CDR1 is SGHAT and CDR2 is FQNNGV. V lost 2 bases and J lost 0; bases outside the gene matches: 5. The CDR3 bases are TGTGCCAGCAGCTTACTCCCGGGACAGGGGAGCACAGATACGCAGTATTTT. Translated, it gives CASSLLPGQGSTDTQYF.

This chain uses TRBV5-1 with TRBJ2-3; TRBD1 matches at 7 bases. CDR3 size: 15 residues. Germline CDR1 SGHRS, CDR2 YFSETQ. The trim removed 2 bases at V and 5 bases at J, leaving 8 bases unmatched. CDR3 protein: CASSFSTGHQDTQYF. CDR3 sequence (DNA): TGCGCCAGCAGCTTTTCGACAGGGCATCAAGATACGCAGTATTTT.

The chain carries TRBV7-9 and TRBJ1-1, with D maybe TRBD1 (5 bases). Germline lookup yields CDR1 SEHNR and CDR2 FQNEAQ (reference sequence). V was pared by 1 base and J by 4 bases, with 13 bases between. This CDR3 spans 15 amino acids. This CDR3 is CASSLGAGPGTEAFF. CDR3 DNA: TGTGCCAGCAGCTTAGGGGCAGGGCCGGGCACTGAAGCTTTCTTT.

The chain combines TRBV7-2 with TRBJ2-3; 11 nucleotides line up with TRBD2. Germline V CDR1 and CDR2: SGHTA, FQGNSA. V shed 5 bases, J shed 6 bases, and the junction held 10 bases outside the gene matches. CDR3 length equals 16 residues. The CDR3 DNA reads as TGTGCCAGCAGCCCCACTAGCGGGGGAGCCCCGGATACGCAGTATTTT. Its protein product is CASSPTSGGAPDTQYF.

V and J are TRBV11-2 and TRBJ1-1, with TRBD1 identical over 8 bases. Per germline, CDR1 SGHAT and CDR2 FQNNGV. V lost 4 bases, J lost 0 bases, and 4 bases stayed unmatched. The CDR3 has 15 amino acids. The CDR3 coding sequence is TGTGCCAGCAGCTCTTCAGGGGGCGTGAACACTGAAGCTTTCTTT. This translates into CASSSSGGVNTEAFF.

CDR3 in amino acids: CASSELAGGYYNEQFF. Here the CDR3 DNA reads TGTGCCAGCAGTGAATTAGCGGGGGGATACTACAATGAGCAGTTCTTC. This rearrangement joins TRBV6-1 to TRBJ2-1, with TRBD2 matching 10 bases. Germline V gene lookup returns CDR1 MNHNS and CDR2 SASEGT. This CDR3 has 16 amino acids. V lost 2 bases to trimming and J lost 3 bases; unmatched junction nucleotides: 4.

The chain has TRBV5-4 and TRBJ1-1; D not resolved. The CDR3 is 15 residues long. Germline values: CDR1 SGHNT, CDR2 YYREEE (reference sequence). Deletions cut 1 base from V and 4 bases from J, with 14 bases between. CDR3 sequence: CASSLTRALGTEAFF. DNA of the CDR3: TGTGCCAGCAGCTTGACGAGGGCCCTGGGCACTGAAGCTTTCTTT.

The chain combines TRBV11-2 with TRBJ2-7; TRBD1 is a possible D gene (6 bases). The germline gives CDR1 SGHAT, CDR2 FQNNGV. Trimming stripped 3 bases from V and 2 bases from J, with 11 bases between. The CDR3 totals 14 residues. CDR3 sequence: CASSLSTGPYEQYV. The CDR3 nucleotides are TGTGCCAGCAGCTTGTCGACAGGTCCCTACGAGCAGTACGTC.

This CDR3 reads CASSLGPSRSQLQETQYF. The CDR3, as DNA: TGTGCCAGCAGCTTAGGGCCGTCACGGAGCCAACTCCAAGAGACCCAGTACTTC. The V and J genes are TRBV7-2 and TRBJ2-5; D call uncertain. Germline V gives CDR1 SGHTA, CDR2 FQGNSA. V was cut by 1 base and J by 1 base, with 19 bases left in between. This CDR3 comprises 18 residues.

This chain joins TRBV7-9 and TRBJ2-7; TRBD1 matches 8 bases. Germline lookup yields CDR1 SEHNR and CDR2 FQNEAQ (reference sequence). The V and J ends lost 5 bases and 3 bases, in that order; junction bases with no gene match: 6. The CDR3 sequence is 14 residues long. The CDR3 reads CASSRTGLDYEQYV. The CDR3 DNA reads as TGTGCCAGCAGCCGGACAGGGTTGGACTACGAGCAGTACGTC.

The V and J genes are TRBV5-1 and TRBJ2-1, with 16 bases fitting TRBD2. This CDR3 is built from 16 residues. Germline values: CDR1 SGHRS, CDR2 YFSETQ. V lost 3 bases, J lost 8 bases, and 5 bases stayed unmatched. The DNA of the CDR3 is TGCGCCAGCAGCTGGGGGACTAGCGGGAGGGGGGATGAGCAGTTCTTC. Translating it yields CASSWGTSGRGDEQFF.

V usage is TRBV2 and J usage is TRBJ2-1, with D tentatively TRBD2 (6 bases). The ends were cut back, 6 bases at V and 6 bases at J, with 12 bases in the middle. Germline CDR1 is SNHLY and CDR2 is FYNNEI. The CDR3 sequence is 13 residues long. CDR3 sequence: CASRGGWGNEQFF. CDR3 nucleotide sequence: TGTGCCAGCAGGGGGGGTTGGGGCAATGAGCAGTTCTTC.

A remark on this clone: The same CDR3 arises from other DNA sequences in this sample as well. The chain has TRBV27 and TRBJ1-4; a weak D match, TRBD1 (5 bases). The length of the CDR3 is 11 residues. The V gene's germline CDR1 is MNHEY and CDR2 SMNVEV (reference sequence). Trimming removed 4 bases from V and 8 bases from J, with 5 bases in between. The CDR3 reads CASSSGEKLFF. The CDR3 coding sequence is TGTGCCAGCAGTTCAGGGGAAAAACTGTTTTTT.

The chain links TRBV2 to TRBJ2-2; 13 bases agree with TRBD2. Germline V gives CDR1 SNHLY, CDR2 FYNNEI. The CDR3 has 14 amino acids. The ends lost 7 bases at V and 6 bases at J; junction bases unmatched: 2. The CDR3 here is CASTGTSGAGELFF. The CDR3 coding sequence is TGTGCCAGCACCGGGACTAGCGGGGCCGGGGAGCTGTTTTTT.

In this sample, this clone turned up once. This chain joins TRBV12-5 and TRBJ2-5, with TRBD2 matching over 8 bases. The J segment lost 1 base and the V segment lost 7 bases, leaving 5 bases of the junction unmatched. CDR3 size: 14 residues. Per the germline V gene, CDR1 is LGHNT and CDR2 is FRNRAP. This CDR3 reads CASAPGGVQETQYF. CDR3 sequence (DNA): TGTGCTAGTGCCCCCGGGGGGGTCCAAGAGACCCAGTACTTC.

In this sample, this clone turned up once. The rearrangement uses TRBV2 and TRBJ1-5, with D hard to call. CDR1 and CDR2 from the germline V gene are SNHLY and FYNNEI. Trimming stripped 6 bases from V and 7 bases from J, with 7 bases between. The length of the CDR3 is 11 residues. The CDR3 region is CASRRVQPQHF. In DNA form, the CDR3 reads TGTGCCAGCAGGAGGGTCCAGCCCCAGCATTTT. Full variable domain (rest looked up from reference TRBV2 and TRBJ1-5): EPEVTQTPSHQVTQMGQEVILRCVPISNHLYFYWYRQILGQKVEFLVSFYNNEISEKSEIFDDQFSVERPDGSNFTLKIRSTKLEDSAMYFCASRRVQPQHFGDGTRLSIL.

The chain uses TRBV7-6 and TRBJ1-5, with 8 bases identical to TRBD1. This CDR3 contains 15 residues. J was trimmed by 4 bases and V by 5 bases; bases with no gene match: 7. Per the germline V gene, CDR1 is SGHVS and CDR2 is FNYEAQ. The CDR3 bases are TGTGCCAGCAGCCAATGGACAGGGCCAAATCAGCCCCAGCATTTT. Protein sequence: CASSQWTGPNQPQHF. The whole variable domain, remainder taken from reference TRBV7-6 and TRBJ1-5, is GAGVSQSPRYKVTKRGQDVALRCDPISGHVSLYWYRQALGQGPEFLTYFNYEAQQDKSGLPNDRFSAERPEGSISTLTIQRTEQRDSAMYRCASSQWTGPNQPQHFGDGTRLSIL.